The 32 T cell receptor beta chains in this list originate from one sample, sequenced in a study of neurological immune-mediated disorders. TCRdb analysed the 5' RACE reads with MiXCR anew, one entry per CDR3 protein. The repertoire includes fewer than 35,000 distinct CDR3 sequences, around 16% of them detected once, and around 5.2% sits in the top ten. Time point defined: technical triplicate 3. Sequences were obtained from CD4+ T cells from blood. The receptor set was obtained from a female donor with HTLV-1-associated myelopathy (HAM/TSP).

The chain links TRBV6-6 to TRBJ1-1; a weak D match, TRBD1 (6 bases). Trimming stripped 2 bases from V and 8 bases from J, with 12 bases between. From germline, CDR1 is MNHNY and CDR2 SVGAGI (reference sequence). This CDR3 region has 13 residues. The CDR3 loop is CASSYEGVGEAFF. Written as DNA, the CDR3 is TGTGCCAGCAGTTACGAGGGGGTAGGCGAAGCTTTCTTT.

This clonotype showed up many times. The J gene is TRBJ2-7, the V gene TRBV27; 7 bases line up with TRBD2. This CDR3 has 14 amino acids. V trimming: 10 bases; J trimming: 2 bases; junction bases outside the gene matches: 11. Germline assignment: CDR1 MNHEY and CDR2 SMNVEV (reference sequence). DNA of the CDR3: TGTGCCACCCGCTTTTGGGGGACTACCTACGAGCAGTACTTC. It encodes CATRFWGTTYEQYF.

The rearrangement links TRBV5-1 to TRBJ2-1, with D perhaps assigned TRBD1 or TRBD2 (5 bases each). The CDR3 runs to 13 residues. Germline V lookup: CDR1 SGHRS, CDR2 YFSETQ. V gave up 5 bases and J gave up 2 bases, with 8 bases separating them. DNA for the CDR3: TGCGCCAGCAGGTGGGGGACCTACAATGAGCAGTTCTTC. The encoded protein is CASRWGTYNEQFF.

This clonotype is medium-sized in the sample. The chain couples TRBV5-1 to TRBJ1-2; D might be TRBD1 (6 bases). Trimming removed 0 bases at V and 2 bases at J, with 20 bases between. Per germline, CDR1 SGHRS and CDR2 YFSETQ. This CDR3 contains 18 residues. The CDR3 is CASSLEVTAGALNYGYTF. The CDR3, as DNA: TGCGCCAGCAGCTTGGAAGTTACGGCGGGGGCTCTCAACTATGGCTACACCTTC.

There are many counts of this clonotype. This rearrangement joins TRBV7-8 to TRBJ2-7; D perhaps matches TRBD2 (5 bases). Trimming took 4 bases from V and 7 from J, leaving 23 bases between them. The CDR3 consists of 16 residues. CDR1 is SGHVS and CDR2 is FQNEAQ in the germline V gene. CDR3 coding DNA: TGTGCCAGCAGCTGGAAGGCAGTACCCTCCCGCGGGGAGCAGTACTTC. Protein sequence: CASSWKAVPSRGEQYF.

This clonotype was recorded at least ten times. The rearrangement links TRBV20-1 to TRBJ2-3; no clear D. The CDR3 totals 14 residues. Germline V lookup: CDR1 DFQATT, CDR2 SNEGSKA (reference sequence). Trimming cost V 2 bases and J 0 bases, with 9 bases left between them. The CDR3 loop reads CSARIYGSTDTQYF. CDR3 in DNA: TGCAGTGCTAGAATTTACGGGAGCACAGATACGCAGTATTTT.

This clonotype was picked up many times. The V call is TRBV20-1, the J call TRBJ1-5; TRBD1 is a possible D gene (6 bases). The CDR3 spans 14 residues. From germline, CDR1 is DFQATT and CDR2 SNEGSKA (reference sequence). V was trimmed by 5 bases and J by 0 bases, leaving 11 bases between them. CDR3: CSAGRTDSNQPQHF. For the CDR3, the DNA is TGCAGTGCTGGAAGGACAGATAGCAATCAGCCCCAGCATTTT.

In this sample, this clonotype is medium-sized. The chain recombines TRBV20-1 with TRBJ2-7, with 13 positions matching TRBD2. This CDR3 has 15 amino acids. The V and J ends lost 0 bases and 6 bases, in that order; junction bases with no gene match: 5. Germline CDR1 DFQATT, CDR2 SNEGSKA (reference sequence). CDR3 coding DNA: TGCAGTGCTAGAGATAGGAGACTAGCGGGAGGCGAGCAGTACTTC. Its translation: CSARDRRLAGGEQYF.

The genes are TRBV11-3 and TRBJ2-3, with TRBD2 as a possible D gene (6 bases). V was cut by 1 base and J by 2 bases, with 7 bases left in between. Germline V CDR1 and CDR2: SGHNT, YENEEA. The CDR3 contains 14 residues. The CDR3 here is CASSLGGDTDTQYF. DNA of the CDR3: TGTGCCAGCAGCTTAGGGGGGGACACAGATACGCAGTATTTT.

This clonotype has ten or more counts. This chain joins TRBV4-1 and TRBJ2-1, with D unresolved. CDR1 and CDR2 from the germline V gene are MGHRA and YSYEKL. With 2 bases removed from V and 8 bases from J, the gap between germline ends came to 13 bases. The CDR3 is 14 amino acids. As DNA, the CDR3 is TGCGCCAGCAGCCAACGGTCAAGTGGATATGAGCAGTTCTTC. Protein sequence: CASSQRSSGYEQFF.

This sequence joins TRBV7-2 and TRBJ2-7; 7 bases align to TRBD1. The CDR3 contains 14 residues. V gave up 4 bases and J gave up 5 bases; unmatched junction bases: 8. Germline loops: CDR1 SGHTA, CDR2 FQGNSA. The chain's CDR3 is CASSSRTGRDEQYF. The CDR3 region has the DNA TGTGCCAGCAGCTCCAGGACAGGAAGGGACGAGCAGTACTTC.

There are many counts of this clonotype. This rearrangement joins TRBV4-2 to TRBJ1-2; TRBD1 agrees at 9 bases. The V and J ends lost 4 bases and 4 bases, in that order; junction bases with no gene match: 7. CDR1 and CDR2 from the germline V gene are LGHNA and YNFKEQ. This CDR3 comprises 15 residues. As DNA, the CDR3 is TGTGCCAGCAGCCTCTACCGGGACAGGGTCTATGGCTACACCTTC. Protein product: CASSLYRDRVYGYTF.

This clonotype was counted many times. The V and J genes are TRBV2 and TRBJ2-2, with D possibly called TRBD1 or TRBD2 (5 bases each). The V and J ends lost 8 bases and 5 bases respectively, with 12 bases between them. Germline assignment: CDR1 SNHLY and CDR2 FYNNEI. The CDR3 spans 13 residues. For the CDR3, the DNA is TGTGCCAGCGGGACCCGGGCTACCGGGGAGCTGTTTTTT. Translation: CASGTRATGELFF.

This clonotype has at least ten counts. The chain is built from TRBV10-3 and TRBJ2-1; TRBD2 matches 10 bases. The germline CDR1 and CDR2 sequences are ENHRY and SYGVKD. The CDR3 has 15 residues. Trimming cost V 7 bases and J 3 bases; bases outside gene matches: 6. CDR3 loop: CAIKRTSGHYNEQFF. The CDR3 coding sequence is TGTGCCATCAAACGGACTAGCGGACACTACAATGAGCAGTTCTTC.

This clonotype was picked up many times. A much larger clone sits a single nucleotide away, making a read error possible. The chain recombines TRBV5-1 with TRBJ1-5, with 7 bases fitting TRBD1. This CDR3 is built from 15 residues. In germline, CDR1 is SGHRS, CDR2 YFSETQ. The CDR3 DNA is TGCGCCAACAGCTTGTTGTCGGGACAGACTCAGCCCCAGCATTTT. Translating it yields CANSLLSGQTQPQHF.

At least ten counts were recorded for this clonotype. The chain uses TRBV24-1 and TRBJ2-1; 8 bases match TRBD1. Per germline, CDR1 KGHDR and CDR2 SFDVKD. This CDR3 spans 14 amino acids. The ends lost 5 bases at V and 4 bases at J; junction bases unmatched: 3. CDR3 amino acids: CATSGQGSYNEQFF. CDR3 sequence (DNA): TGTGCCACCAGTGGACAGGGGTCTTACAATGAGCAGTTCTTC.

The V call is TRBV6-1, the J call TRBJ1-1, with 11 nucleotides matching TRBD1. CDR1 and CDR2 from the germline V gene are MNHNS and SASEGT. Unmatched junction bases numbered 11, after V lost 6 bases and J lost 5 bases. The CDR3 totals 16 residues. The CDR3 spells CASRMSVGQGVTEAFF. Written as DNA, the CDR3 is TGTGCCAGCAGGATGTCTGTGGGACAGGGGGTTACTGAAGCTTTCTTT.

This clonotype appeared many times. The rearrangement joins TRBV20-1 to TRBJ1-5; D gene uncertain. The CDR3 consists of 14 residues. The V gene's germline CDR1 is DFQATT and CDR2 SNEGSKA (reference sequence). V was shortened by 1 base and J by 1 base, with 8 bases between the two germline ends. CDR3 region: CSARVVGSNQPQHF. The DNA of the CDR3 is TGCAGTGCTAGAGTGGTCGGAAGCAATCAGCCCCAGCATTTT.

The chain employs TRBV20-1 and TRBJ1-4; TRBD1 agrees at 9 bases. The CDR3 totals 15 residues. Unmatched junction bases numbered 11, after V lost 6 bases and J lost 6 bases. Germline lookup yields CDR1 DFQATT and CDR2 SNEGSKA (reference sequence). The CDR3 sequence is CSANHPGTGHEKLFF. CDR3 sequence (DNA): TGCAGTGCCAACCACCCCGGGACAGGGCATGAAAAACTGTTTTTT.

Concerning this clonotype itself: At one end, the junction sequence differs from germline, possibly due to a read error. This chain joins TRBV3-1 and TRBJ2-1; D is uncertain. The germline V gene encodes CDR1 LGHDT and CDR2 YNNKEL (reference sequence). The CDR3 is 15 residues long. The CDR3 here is CANSQEIGAYNEQFF. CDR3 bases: TGTGCCAACAGCCAAGAGATAGGTGCGTACAATGAGCAGTTCTTC.

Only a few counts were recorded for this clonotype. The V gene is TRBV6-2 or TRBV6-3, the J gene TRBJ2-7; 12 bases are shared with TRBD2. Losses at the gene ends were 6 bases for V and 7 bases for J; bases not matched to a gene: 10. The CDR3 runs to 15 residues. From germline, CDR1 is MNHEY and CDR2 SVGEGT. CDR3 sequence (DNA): TGTGCCAGCAGCTCCTTACTAGCGGGAGGAGGGGAGCAGTACTTC. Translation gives CASSSLLAGGGEQYF.

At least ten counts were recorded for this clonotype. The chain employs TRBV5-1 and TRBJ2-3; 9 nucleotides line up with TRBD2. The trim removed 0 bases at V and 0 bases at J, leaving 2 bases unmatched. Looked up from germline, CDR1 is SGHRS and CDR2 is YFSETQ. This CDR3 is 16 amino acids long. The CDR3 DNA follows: TGCGCCAGCAGCTTGGGACTAGCGGCTAGCACAGATACGCAGTATTTT. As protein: CASSLGLAASTDTQYF.

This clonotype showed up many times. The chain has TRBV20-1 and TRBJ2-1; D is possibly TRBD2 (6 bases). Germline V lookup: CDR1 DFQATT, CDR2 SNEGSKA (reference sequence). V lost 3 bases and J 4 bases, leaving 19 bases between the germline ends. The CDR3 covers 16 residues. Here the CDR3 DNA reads TGCAGTGCTAGGGATCGACTAGTTGGGACTTACAATGAGCAGTTCTTC. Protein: CSARDRLVGTYNEQFF.

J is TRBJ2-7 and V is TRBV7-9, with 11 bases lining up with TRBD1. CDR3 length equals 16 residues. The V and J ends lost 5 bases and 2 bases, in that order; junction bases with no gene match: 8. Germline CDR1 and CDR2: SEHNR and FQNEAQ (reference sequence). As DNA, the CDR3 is TGTGCCAGCAGCCCACTGGACAGGGGGCGCGCCTACGAGCAGTACTTC. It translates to CASSPLDRGRAYEQYF.

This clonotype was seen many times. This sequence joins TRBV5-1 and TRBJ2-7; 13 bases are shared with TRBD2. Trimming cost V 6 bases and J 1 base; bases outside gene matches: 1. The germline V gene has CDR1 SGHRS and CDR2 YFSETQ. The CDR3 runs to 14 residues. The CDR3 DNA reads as TGCGCCAGCAAACTAGCGGGGGGGTCCTACGAGCAGTACTTC. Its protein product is CASKLAGGSYEQYF. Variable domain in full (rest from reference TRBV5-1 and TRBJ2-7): KAGVTQTPRYLIKTRGQQVTLSCSPISGHRSVSWYQQTPGQGLQFLFEYFSETQRNKGNFPGRFSGRQFSNSRSEMNVSTLELGDSALYLCASKLAGGSYEQYFGPGTRLTVT.

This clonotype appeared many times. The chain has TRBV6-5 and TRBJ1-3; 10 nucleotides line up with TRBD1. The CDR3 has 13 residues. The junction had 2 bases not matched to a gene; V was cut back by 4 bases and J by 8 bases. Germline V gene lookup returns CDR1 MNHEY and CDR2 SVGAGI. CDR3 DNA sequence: TGTGCCAGCAGTTCGGACAGGGGGTACACCATATATTTT. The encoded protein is CASSSDRGYTIYF.

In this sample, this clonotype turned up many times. CDR3 in DNA: TGCGCCAGCAGCACAAGCGGCCACTCCTACAATGAGCAGTTCTTC. Translating gives CASSTSGHSYNEQFF. The chain recombines TRBV5-1 with TRBJ2-1, with D tentatively TRBD2 (5 bases). Germline CDR1 reads SGHRS; CDR2 reads YFSETQ. The ends were cut back, 4 bases at V and 0 bases at J, with 11 bases in the middle. The CDR3 extends over 15 amino acids.

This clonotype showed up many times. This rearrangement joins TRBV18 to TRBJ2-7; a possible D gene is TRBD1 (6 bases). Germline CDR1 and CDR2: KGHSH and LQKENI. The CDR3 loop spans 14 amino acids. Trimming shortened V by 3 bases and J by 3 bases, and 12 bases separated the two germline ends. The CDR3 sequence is CASSPGQRDYEQYF. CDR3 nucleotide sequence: TGTGCCAGCTCACCTGGACAGAGGGACTACGAGCAGTACTTC. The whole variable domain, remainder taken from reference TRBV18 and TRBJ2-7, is NAGVMQNPRHLVRRRGQEARLRCSPMKGHSHVYWYRQLPEEGLKFMVYLQKENIIDESGMPKERFSAEFPKEGPSILRIQQVVRGDSAAYFCASSPGQRDYEQYFGPGTRLTVT.

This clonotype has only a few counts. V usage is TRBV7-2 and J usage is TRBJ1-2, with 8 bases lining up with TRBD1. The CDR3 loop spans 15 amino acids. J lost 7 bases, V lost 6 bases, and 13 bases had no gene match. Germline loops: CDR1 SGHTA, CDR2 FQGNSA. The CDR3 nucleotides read TGTGCCAGCAGTTACCAGGCAGGGGGCAGGGTTGGCTACACCTTC. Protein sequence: CASSYQAGGRVGYTF.

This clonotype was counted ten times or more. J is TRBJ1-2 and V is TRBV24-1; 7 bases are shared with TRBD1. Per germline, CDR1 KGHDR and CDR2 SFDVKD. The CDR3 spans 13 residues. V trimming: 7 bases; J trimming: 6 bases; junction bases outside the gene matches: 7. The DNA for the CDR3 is TGTGCCACCAGCGTGACAGGGTACGATGGCTACACCTTC. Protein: CATSVTGYDGYTF.

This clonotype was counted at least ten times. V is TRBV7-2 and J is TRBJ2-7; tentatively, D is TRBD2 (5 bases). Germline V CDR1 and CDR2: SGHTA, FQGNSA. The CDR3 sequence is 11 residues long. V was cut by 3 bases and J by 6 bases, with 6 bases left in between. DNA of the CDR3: TGTGCCAGCAGCTTCGAGGGCGAGCAGTACTTC. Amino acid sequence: CASSFEGEQYF. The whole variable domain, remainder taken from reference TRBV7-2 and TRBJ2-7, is GAGVSQSPSNKVTEKGKDVELRCDPISGHTALYWYRQSLGQGLEFLIYFQGNSAPDKSGLPSDRFSAERTGGSVSTLTIQRTQQEDSAVYLCASSFEGEQYFGPGTRLTVT.

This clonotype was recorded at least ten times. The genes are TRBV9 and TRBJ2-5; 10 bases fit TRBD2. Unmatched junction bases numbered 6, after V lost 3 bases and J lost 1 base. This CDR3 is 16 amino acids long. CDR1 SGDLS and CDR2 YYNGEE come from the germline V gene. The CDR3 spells CASSGQRGGIQETQYF. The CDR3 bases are TGTGCCAGCAGCGGGCAGCGGGGGGGGATCCAAGAGACCCAGTACTTC.